Listed below are T cell receptor beta chains from one sample, sequenced in a study of monozygotic twins with inflammatory bowel disease. Each CDR3 protein gets one entry in TCRdb, which reprocessed the 5' RACE reads and gives no DNA. The sample is made up of fewer than 450,000 distinct CDR3 sequences, and the top ten hold around 2.6% of it. Material for sequencing was blood. The receptors here all came from a human donor with ulcerative colitis or Crohn's disease, or a healthy co-twin of an affected twin (not recorded which). The CDR3 runs from the conserved cysteine through the conserved F or W. The order of the fields is V gene, J gene, CDR3 protein.

v_gene: TRBV5-1; j_gene: TRBJ2-3; CDR3aa: CASSFFPQCSTDTQYF
v_gene: TRBV5-1; j_gene: TRBJ1-1; CDR3aa: CASANGQGRNTEAFF
v_gene: TRBV6-2/TRBV6-3; j_gene: TRBJ2-2; CDR3aa: CASSYGASGGSVGELFF
v_gene: TRBV7-9; j_gene: TRBJ1-3; CDR3aa: CASSSRGGNTIYF
v_gene: TRBV6-5; j_gene: TRBJ2-1; CDR3aa: CAIGPLYNEQFF
v_gene: TRBV12-3/TRBV12-4; j_gene: TRBJ1-6; CDR3aa: CASSPHGQGPNSPLHF
v_gene: TRBV6-5; j_gene: TRBJ2-5; CDR3aa: CASSLRGSGETQYF
v_gene: TRBV24-1; j_gene: TRBJ2-1; CDR3aa: CATSDQTGGELNEQFF
v_gene: TRBV5-1; j_gene: TRBJ2-3; CDR3aa: CASSSWDLRTDTQYF
v_gene: TRBV6-1; j_gene: TRBJ1-6; CDR3aa: CASTLTALSETSPLHF
v_gene: TRBV18; j_gene: TRBJ1-5; CDR3aa: CASSEDRVGNQPQHF
v_gene: TRBV7-7; j_gene: TRBJ2-2; CDR3aa: CASSLNLAGNTGELFF
v_gene: TRBV29-1; j_gene: TRBJ2-1; CDR3aa: CSVDPTGVSSYNEQFF
v_gene: TRBV11-2; j_gene: TRBJ1-6; CDR3aa: CASSPKPGQEGPWSYNSPLHF
v_gene: TRBV6-1; j_gene: TRBJ2-4; CDR3aa: CASGAGRAKNIQYF
v_gene: TRBV28; j_gene: TRBJ2-7; CDR3aa: CASSLTRWEQYF
v_gene: TRBV10-3; j_gene: TRBJ2-7; CDR3aa: CAISESKGGSYEQYF
v_gene: TRBV5-6; j_gene: TRBJ2-5; CDR3aa: CASSYGTSGAQETQYF
v_gene: TRBV7-8; j_gene: TRBJ2-1; CDR3aa: CASSSGLVWVEQFF
v_gene: TRBV27; j_gene: TRBJ2-1; CDR3aa: CASSAYYNEQFF
v_gene: TRBV7-2; j_gene: TRBJ1-2; CDR3aa: CASSFMTGDYGYTF
v_gene: TRBV24-1; j_gene: TRBJ1-1; CDR3aa: CATSDLGDSAFF
v_gene: TRBV4-2; j_gene: TRBJ2-3; CDR3aa: CASSRGQGPGADTQYF
v_gene: TRBV7-9; j_gene: TRBJ2-2; CDR3aa: CASSSTSGSGGELFF
v_gene: TRBV29-1; j_gene: TRBJ2-5; CDR3aa: CSATTQGGETQYF
v_gene: TRBV7-9; j_gene: TRBJ2-1; CDR3aa: CASSHVLAVYNEQFF
v_gene: TRBV5-1; j_gene: TRBJ2-7; CDR3aa: CASSLAFGGQTYEQYF
v_gene: TRBV30; j_gene: TRBJ2-3; CDR3aa: CAWAQNRGGPTDTQYF
v_gene: TRBV6-5; j_gene: TRBJ2-5; CDR3aa: CASSYPSGGATQETQYF
v_gene: TRBV7-2; j_gene: TRBJ2-7; CDR3aa: CASSPWSLAGVEQYF
v_gene: TRBV7-8; j_gene: TRBJ2-7; CDR3aa: CASSLTSTRSEQYF
v_gene: TRBV7-2; j_gene: TRBJ2-3; CDR3aa: CASSFTGTGGLDTQYF
v_gene: TRBV29-1; j_gene: TRBJ2-5; CDR3aa: CSVERQTQETQYF
v_gene: TRBV25-1; j_gene: TRBJ2-7; CDR3aa: CASSEFSAEQYF
v_gene: TRBV5-1; j_gene: TRBJ2-7; CDR3aa: CASSLGTGGNEQYF
v_gene: TRBV7-8; j_gene: TRBJ2-1; CDR3aa: CASSLVRGGVYNEQFF
v_gene: TRBV7-2; j_gene: TRBJ2-4; CDR3aa: CASSLDRDIQYF
v_gene: TRBV7-2; j_gene: TRBJ1-4; CDR3aa: CASSLFGTVNEKLFF
v_gene: TRBV12-3/TRBV12-4; j_gene: TRBJ2-3; CDR3aa: CASSQIAANTQYF
v_gene: TRBV18; j_gene: TRBJ1-4; CDR3aa: CASSPPSISNEKLFF
v_gene: TRBV20-1; j_gene: TRBJ1-5; CDR3aa: CSASWQYSNQPQHF
v_gene: TRBV3-1; j_gene: TRBJ2-3; CDR3aa: CASRHRLASSTDTQYF